One and the same sample provided the 24 T cell receptor beta chains below, sequenced in a study of shared clonotypes between healthy human individuals. Libraries were prepared by immunoSEQ multiplex PCR; TCRdb keeps only in-frame clonotypes and omits some of them. The sample has approximately 2,200,000 clones, about 93% seen once; the top ten hold about 1.5%. CD45RO-negative cells were positively selected for CCR7, leaving out terminally differentiated effector memory CD45RA+ cells. The sample was naive CD8+ T cells from PBMCs. Receptors were obtained from a man between 18 and 29 years old in good health. Some clones in this sample may be carry-over from other donors' samples.

The gene calls are TRBV7-9 and TRBJ2-3, with D unresolved. Germline V gene data show CDR1 as SEHNR and CDR2 as FQNEAQ (reference sequence). This CDR3 is 13 amino acids long. The ends were cut back, 5 bases at V and 2 bases at J, with 8 bases in the middle. CDR3 sequence (DNA): TGTGCCAGCAGCGAGCAGGCCACAGATACGCAGTATTTT. Protein product: CASSEQATDTQYF.

The J gene is TRBJ2-7, the V gene TRBV4-1; D remains unclear. The CDR3 extends over 13 amino acids. The germline V gene has CDR1 MGHRA and CDR2 YSYEKL. With 1 base removed from V and 6 bases from J, the gap between germline ends came to 10 bases. CDR3 nucleotide sequence: TGCGCCAGCAGCCAAGGGGCTCGGGCCGAGCAGTACTTC. Translation gives CASSQGARAEQYF.

Comments on this clone: At the DNA level, this CDR3 is encoded by other sequences in the same sample as well. This rearrangement joins TRBV27 to TRBJ2-7; 9 positions match TRBD2. The ends lost 4 bases at V and 0 bases at J; junction bases unmatched: 4. There are 15 residues in the CDR3. Germline CDR1 is MNHEY and CDR2 is SMNVEV (reference sequence). The DNA for the CDR3 is TGTGCCAGCAGTTCCCTAGCGGGATACTCCTACGAGCAGTACTTC. Translating gives CASSSLAGYSYEQYF.

The rearrangement links TRBV28 to TRBJ2-4; D unresolved. This CDR3 spans 13 amino acids. Trimming took 3 bases from V and 0 from J, leaving 3 bases between them. Germline CDR1 reads MDHEN; CDR2 reads SYDVKM. CDR3 DNA: TGTGCCAGCAGTTTGTTAGCCAAAAACATTCAGTACTTC. Translation gives CASSLLAKNIQYF.

The gene calls are TRBV7-9 and TRBJ2-2; possible D gene TRBD1, 5 bases. The germline CDR1 and CDR2 sequences are SEHNR and FQNEAQ (reference sequence). CDR3 length equals 16 residues. The germline V and J ends were trimmed by 0 bases and 3 bases, with 11 bases remaining between them. The CDR3 sequence is CASSLAPTGHTGELFF. Written as DNA, the CDR3 is TGTGCCAGCAGCTTAGCCCCCACAGGACACACCGGGGAGCTGTTTTTT.

The chain uses TRBV15 and TRBJ1-4, with D possibly being TRBD1 (5 bases). The V gene's germline CDR1 is LNHNV and CDR2 YYDKDF (reference sequence). The V end lost 2 bases, the J end lost 0 bases, and 13 bases lay between the germline ends. CDR3 length equals 17 residues. The CDR3 nucleotides read TGTGCCACCAGCAGAAGCGATGTGGGGGCAACTAATGAAAAACTGTTTTTT. Translated: CATSRSDVGATNEKLFF.

The chain is built from TRBV27 and TRBJ2-5; 8 nucleotides line up with TRBD2. CDR1 MNHEY and CDR2 SMNVEV come from the germline V gene (reference sequence). Trimming cost V 4 bases and J 5 bases; bases outside gene matches: 12. This CDR3 comprises 16 residues. The DNA for the CDR3 is TGTGCCAGCAGTTCCAACGTAGCCCCGGGAGGGGAGACCCAGTACTTC. It yields the protein CASSSNVAPGGETQYF.

This chain uses TRBV13 with TRBJ2-1; TRBD2 is a possible D gene (6 bases). The CDR3 runs 11 residues. V lost 3 bases to trimming and J lost 9 bases, with 6 bases between them. CDR1 is PRHDT and CDR2 is FYEKMQ in the germline V gene (reference sequence). The CDR3 nucleotides read TGTGCCAGCAGCTTCGGGGGTGAGCAGTTCTTC. This encodes CASSFGGEQFF.

The V call is TRBV25-1, the J call TRBJ2-7; D is possibly TRBD2 (5 bases). This CDR3 comprises 15 residues. The V end was cut by 3 bases, the J end by 2 bases, with 14 bases between. Germline assignment: CDR1 MGHDK and CDR2 SYGVNS. The CDR3 sequence is CASSEEAAGPYEQYF. As DNA, the CDR3 is TGTGCCAGCAGTGAGGAGGCCGCAGGTCCCTACGAGCAGTACTTC.

The chain joins TRBV4-3 to TRBJ2-1, with D uncertain. The germline CDR1 and CDR2 sequences are LGHNA and YSLEER. V lost 3 bases to trimming and J lost 7 bases, with 10 bases between them. This CDR3 is built from 13 residues. CDR3 bases: TGCGCCAGCAGCCAGGAAGAAGGGAATGAGCAGTTCTTC. Its protein is CASSQEEGNEQFF.

This rearrangement joins TRBV27 to TRBJ2-2; D is ambiguous. The V gene lost 6 bases and the J gene lost 8 bases, with 7 bases spanning the gap. The CDR3 is made up of 11 amino acids. CDR1 is MNHEY, CDR2 SMNVEV, per germline (reference sequence). The CDR3 is CASRSLGELFF. The CDR3 bases are TGTGCCAGCAGATCCCTGGGGGAGCTGTTTTTT.

The V and J genes are TRBV27 and TRBJ1-1; 9 bases are a match to TRBD1. CDR1 is MNHEY, CDR2 SMNVEV, per germline (reference sequence). CDR3 length: 14 residues. The V segment lost 3 bases and the J segment 4 bases; nucleotides outside the gene matches: 3. The CDR3 here is CASSFGTGPTEAFF. The CDR3, as DNA: TGTGCCAGCAGTTTTGGGACAGGGCCCACTGAAGCTTTCTTT.

As to this clone: Other DNA sequences within the sample encode an identical CDR3. The chain couples TRBV9 to TRBJ2-5; D is possibly TRBD2 (6 bases). V was trimmed by 3 bases and J by 2 bases, leaving 11 bases between them. This CDR3 region has 14 residues. Looked up from germline, CDR1 is SGDLS and CDR2 is YYNGEE. CDR3 in amino acids: CASSGGGVQETQYF. CDR3 sequence (DNA): TGTGCCAGCAGCGGAGGAGGGGTACAAGAGACCCAGTACTTC.

On this clone: Other DNA sequences in the same sample also yield this CDR3. This chain connects TRBV5-6 to TRBJ2-7, with D uncertain. CDR3 length: 13 residues. Germline-derived CDR1 and CDR2 are SGHDT and YYEEEE. Trimming shortened V by 0 bases and J by 1 base, and 5 bases separated the two germline ends. The DNA for the CDR3 is TGTGCCAGCAGCTTGGCGGTGTCCTACGAGCAGTACTTC. Protein sequence: CASSLAVSYEQYF.

The chain employs TRBV2 and TRBJ1-1; 9 positions agree with TRBD1. The CDR3 is 15 residues long. Trimming cost V 5 bases and J 3 bases; bases outside gene matches: 7. Germline V CDR1 and CDR2: SNHLY, FYNNEI. CDR3 region: CASSSWRDRDTEAFF. DNA of the CDR3: TGTGCCAGCAGTTCCTGGCGGGACAGGGACACTGAAGCTTTCTTT.

About this clone: The same CDR3 can be traced to other DNA sequences in this sample. V is TRBV14 and J is TRBJ1-5; D gene unclear. Germline V gene lookup returns CDR1 SGHDN and CDR2 FVKESK. The CDR3 is 13 amino acids. Trimming took 1 base from V and 6 from J, leaving 7 bases between them. As DNA, the CDR3 is TGTGCCAGCAGCCAAGGAGGGTCTCAGCCCCAGCATTTT. This translates into CASSQGGSQPQHF.

V and J are TRBV7-9 and TRBJ1-1, with no clear D. Germline CDR1 SEHNR, CDR2 FQNEAQ (reference sequence). Trimming took off 1 base at V and 1 base at J, with 13 bases between the two ends. The CDR3 consists of 16 residues. CDR3 region: CASSLGREGWNTEAFF. The CDR3 nucleotides are TGTGCCAGCAGCTTAGGTCGGGAGGGATGGAACACTGAAGCTTTCTTT.

The V gene is TRBV19, the J gene TRBJ1-5; D call uncertain. In germline, CDR1 is LNHDA, CDR2 SQIVND (reference sequence). The CDR3 totals 17 residues. Deletions cut 10 bases from V and 0 bases from J, with 22 bases between. The CDR3 region is CATGSEVGSYSNQPQHF. DNA for the CDR3: TGTGCCACTGGGTCGGAGGTGGGTAGTTATAGCAATCAGCCCCAGCATTTT.

The chain combines TRBV19 with TRBJ2-7, with 8 bases fitting TRBD2. CDR3 length: 14 residues. V lost 9 bases and J lost 1; bases outside the gene matches: 8. The germline V gene has CDR1 LNHDA and CDR2 SQIVND (reference sequence). The CDR3 sequence: CASRPGTSSYEQYF. CDR3 nucleotide sequence: TGTGCCAGCCGTCCCGGGACTAGTTCCTACGAGCAGTACTTC.

Turning to this clone: Other nucleotide sequences in the sample specify the same CDR3. This chain uses TRBV28 with TRBJ2-1; the D is unclear. CDR1 is MDHEN, CDR2 SYDVKM, per germline. Trimming shortened V by 3 bases and J by 7 bases, and 7 bases separated the two germline ends. This CDR3 is 12 amino acids long. DNA for the CDR3: TGTGCCAGCAGTTTCGGCAGAAATGAGCAGTTCTTC. It is translated as CASSFGRNEQFF.

About this clone: This sample includes further DNA sequences coding for the same CDR3. The V gene is TRBV19, the J gene TRBJ1-1; TRBD1 matches 7 bases. This CDR3 spans 14 amino acids. Trimming at V came to 3 bases and at J to 2 bases, leaving 3 bases not matched to a gene. CDR1 and CDR2 (germline): LNHDA, SQIVND (reference sequence). This CDR3 reads CASSIGQVNTEAFF. The CDR3 DNA sequence: TGTGCCAGTAGTATTGGACAGGTAAACACTGAAGCTTTCTTT.

This clone was detected only a few times. This sequence joins TRBV7-8 and TRBJ2-5, with D perhaps assigned TRBD1 or TRBD2 (5 bases each). This CDR3 has 17 amino acids. The V end was cut by 4 bases, the J end by 0 bases, with 18 bases between. CDR1 and CDR2 from the germline V gene are SGHVS and FQNEAQ. The chain's CDR3 is CASSWDEDAEYQETQYF. As DNA, the CDR3 is TGTGCCAGCAGCTGGGACGAGGACGCCGAGTACCAAGAGACCCAGTACTTC.

This rearrangement joins TRBV14 to TRBJ2-7; TRBD2 matches at 8 bases. J was trimmed by 3 bases and V by 8 bases; bases with no gene match: 3. Germline V gives CDR1 SGHDN, CDR2 FVKESK. There are 12 residues in the CDR3. The CDR3 bases are TGTGCCAGCTCCGCGGGGGGCTACGAGCAGTACTTC. Encoded protein: CASSAGGYEQYF.

On this clone itself: Other DNA sequences in the same sample also yield this CDR3. The CDR3 nucleotides read TGTGCCAGCAGCTTAGTACGGACTGAAGCTTTCTTT. Its translation: CASSLVRTEAFF. The rearrangement uses TRBV7-9 and TRBJ1-1, with unresolved D. The V gene's germline CDR1 is SEHNR and CDR2 FQNEAQ (reference sequence). V was clipped by 1 base and J by 5 bases, with 5 bases between them. This CDR3 has 12 residues.